One and the same sample provided the 29 T cell receptor beta chains below, sequenced in a study of beta chain features in type 1 diabetes. No antigen is known for these receptors. Sequencing targeted expressed TCRB transcripts, as all isolated RNA had been reverse transcribed. TCRdb's table, derived via immunoSEQ multiplex PCR, lists solely in-frame clones and lacks some. Of 300,000 to 400,000 clones listed, roughly 14% were seen once; the top ten hold roughly 0.016%. Findings and limits, study-wide: Significant though moderate, a shortening of TCRB CDR3s appeared in all four CD4+ subsets of Type 1 diabetes patients.

Material for sequencing was naive CD4+ T cells from blood. Source of these receptors: a woman younger than 30 with type 1 diabetes.

V and J are TRBV7-9 and TRBJ1-4; D remains ambiguous. This CDR3 is built from 13 residues. With 1 base removed from V and 5 bases from J, the gap between germline ends came to 5 bases. Germline CDR1 is SEHNR and CDR2 is FQNEAQ (reference sequence). The CDR3, as DNA: TGTGCCAGCAGCTTAGATCGGAATGAAAAACTGTTTTTT. This translates into CASSLDRNEKLFF.

This clone has just a few counts. The J gene is TRBJ2-4, the V gene TRBV5-1; weak D call: TRBD2 (5 bases). CDR3 length: 14 residues. Germline lookup yields CDR1 SGHRS and CDR2 YFSETQ. Trimming took 0 bases from V and 8 from J, leaving 12 bases between them. The CDR3 protein is CASSLGLGVDIQYF. In DNA, the CDR3 is TGCGCCAGCAGCTTGGGCCTCGGGGTTGACATTCAGTACTTC. Drawing the rest from reference TRBV5-1 and TRBJ2-4, the complete variable domain is KAGVTQTPRYLIKTRGQQVTLSCSPISGHRSVSWYQQTPGQGLQFLFEYFSETQRNKGNFPGRFSGRQFSNSRSEMNVSTLELGDSALYLCASSLGLGVDIQYFGAGTRLSVL.

The chain's CDR3 is CASSLVQGAGGYTF. The CDR3 DNA reads as TGCGCCAGCAGCTTGGTCCAGGGGGCCGGTGGCTACACCTTC. The chain combines TRBV5-1 with TRBJ1-2; 8 bases are shared with TRBD1. The CDR3 is 14 amino acids. Germline V lookup: CDR1 SGHRS, CDR2 YFSETQ. Unmatched junction bases numbered 5, after V lost 0 bases and J lost 7 bases.

The chain links TRBV7-2 to TRBJ2-6; unclear D gene. Trimming took off 1 base at V and 0 bases at J, with 7 bases between the two ends. CDR1 is SGHTA, CDR2 FQGNSA, per germline. This CDR3 contains 16 residues. This CDR3 is CASSLVRNSGANVLTF. The CDR3 region has the DNA TGTGCCAGCAGCTTAGTCCGTAACTCTGGGGCCAACGTCCTGACTTTC.

The V and J genes are TRBV6-5 and TRBJ2-1, with TRBD2 identical over 11 bases. V lost 2 bases to trimming and J lost 7 bases; unmatched junction nucleotides: 7. Germline CDR1 MNHEY, CDR2 SVGAGI. This CDR3 is 16 amino acids long. This CDR3 reads CASSYAGLAGLNEQFF. CDR3 DNA sequence: TGTGCCAGCAGTTACGCCGGACTAGCGGGTTTGAATGAGCAGTTCTTC.

This clone was seen only a few times. CDR3 loop: CASSKLRGETQYF. The CDR3, as DNA: TGTGCCAGCAGTAAGCTAAGGGGGGAGACCCAGTACTTC. The J gene is TRBJ2-5, the V gene TRBV2; the D gene is possibly TRBD1 (6 bases). CDR3 size: 13 residues. Trimming removed 5 bases at V and 5 bases at J, with 12 bases between. Germline loops: CDR1 SNHLY, CDR2 FYNNEI.

This chain links TRBV27 with TRBJ2-6; D uncertain. Trimming left V 3 bases short and J 0 bases short, with 6 bases between. Germline CDR1 is MNHEY and CDR2 is SMNVEV (reference sequence). This CDR3 is built from 15 residues. CDR3 DNA sequence: TGTGCCAGCAGTTTGTCTTTCTCTGGGGCCAACGTCCTGACTTTC. This sequence encodes CASSLSFSGANVLTF.

This clone was counted only a few times. The CDR3 sequence is CASSLLSSTDTQYF. The CDR3 DNA reads TGTGCCAGCAGCTTACTGTCTAGCACAGATACGCAGTATTTT. V gene TRBV7-8 combines with J gene TRBJ2-3; D is ambiguous. Trimming took 2 bases from V and 0 from J, leaving 6 bases between them. The germline CDR1 and CDR2 sequences are SGHVS and FQNEAQ. The CDR3 has 14 residues.

This clone was picked up a small number of times. The chain couples TRBV11-2 to TRBJ2-1, with no clear D. Looked up from germline, CDR1 is SGHAT and CDR2 is FQNNGV. V was trimmed by 5 bases and J by 4 bases, leaving 3 bases between them. CDR3 length equals 11 residues. In DNA, the CDR3 is TGTGCCAGCAGCGTATACAATGAGCAGTTCTTC. This sequence encodes CASSVYNEQFF.

This clone was counted only a few times. This sequence joins TRBV5-1 and TRBJ2-2; 9 positions match TRBD2. CDR3 size: 16 residues. V trimming: 0 bases; J trimming: 0 bases; junction bases outside the gene matches: 0. The germline CDR1 and CDR2 sequences are SGHRS and YFSETQ. This CDR3 reads CASSLVAGANTGELFF. The CDR3 nucleotides are TGCGCCAGCAGCTTGGTAGCGGGGGCGAACACCGGGGAGCTGTTTTTT.

The J gene is TRBJ2-7, the V gene TRBV2; D is possibly TRBD2 (5 bases). CDR1 is SNHLY and CDR2 is FYNNEI in the germline V gene. Trimming took 1 base from V and 6 from J, leaving 16 bases between them. The CDR3 loop spans 15 amino acids. CDR3 bases: TGTGCCAGCAGTGAAGGCACTAGTACAAGGATCGAGCAGTACGTC. It translates to CASSEGTSTRIEQYV.

The chain has TRBV29-1 and TRBJ1-2; D not certain. This CDR3 spans 13 amino acids. The germline V gene encodes CDR1 SQVTM and CDR2 ANQGSEA. Trimming stripped 7 bases from V and 8 bases from J, with 20 bases between. The CDR3, as DNA: TGCAGCGACTTACGCCGGGATTTTCGCGGCTACACCTTC. Protein sequence: CSDLRRDFRGYTF.

The genes are TRBV30 and TRBJ1-4; no firm D call. This CDR3 is 14 amino acids long. The V end was cut by 4 bases, the J end by 7 bases, with 16 bases between. In germline, CDR1 is GTSNPN, CDR2 SVGIG (reference sequence). DNA of the CDR3: TGTGCCTGGAACGAGGGAACCGAAAGTGAAAAACTGTTTTTT. Its protein product is CAWNEGTESEKLFF.

This clone has only a few counts. This chain uses TRBV28 with TRBJ2-3, with D possibly matching TRBD2 (5 bases). Germline CDR1 MDHEN, CDR2 SYDVKM. The V end lost 7 bases, the J end lost 0 bases, and 11 bases lay between the germline ends. CDR3 length: 14 residues. The CDR3 sequence is CASTGQRSTDTQYF. Here the CDR3 DNA reads TGTGCCAGCACCGGCCAGCGGAGCACAGATACGCAGTATTTT.

This clone appeared a few times. The chain has TRBV5-6 and TRBJ2-2, with 13 bases that match TRBD2. V shed 3 bases, J shed 0 bases, and the junction held 5 bases outside the gene matches. In germline, CDR1 is SGHDT, CDR2 YYEEEE. The length of the CDR3 is 18 residues. This CDR3 is CASSSGLAGKANTGELFF. In DNA, the CDR3 is TGTGCCAGCAGCTCGGGACTAGCGGGAAAAGCGAACACCGGGGAGCTGTTTTTT.

The J gene is TRBJ1-1, the V gene TRBV20-1, with a weak D call TRBD1 (5 bases). Germline V lookup: CDR1 DFQATT, CDR2 SNEGSKA (reference sequence). The CDR3 contains 11 residues. The ends were cut back, 4 bases at V and 7 bases at J, with 10 bases in the middle. Here the CDR3 reads CSATRVREAFF. CDR3 DNA: TGCAGTGCTACCAGGGTGCGTGAAGCTTTCTTT.

The V call is TRBV12-1, the J call TRBJ2-1; TRBD2 is taken as the D call from the table, unchecked against the DNA. TRBV12-1 is a listed pseudogene. The CDR3 length is 17 residues. The CDR3 DNA reads TGTGCCAGCAGCTTTTTCGCTAGCGGGTACACCTACAATGAGCAGTTCTTC. Its translation is CASSFFASGYTYNEQFF.

This clone was observed a handful of times. This sequence joins TRBV28 and TRBJ1-1; 7 bases align to TRBD1. V was clipped by 5 bases and J by 6 bases; unmatched bases: 9. Germline V gene data show CDR1 as MDHEN and CDR2 as SYDVKM. The CDR3 has 14 amino acids. The CDR3 is CASSPPGQASEAFF. The CDR3 nucleotides read TGTGCCAGCAGTCCCCCTGGACAGGCCTCTGAAGCTTTCTTT. The whole variable domain, remainder taken from reference TRBV28 and TRBJ1-1, is DVKVTQSSRYLVKRTGEKVFLECVQDMDHENMFWYRQDPGLGLRLIYFSYDVKMKEKGDIPEGYSVSREKKERFSLILESASTNQTSMYLCASSPPGQASEAFFGQGTRLTVV.

The chain carries TRBV30 and TRBJ2-1; 13 bases line up with TRBD2. The V gene end was trimmed by 2 bases and the J gene end by 0 bases; junction bases not matched to a gene: 7. From germline, CDR1 is GTSNPN and CDR2 SVGIG (reference sequence). The CDR3 loop spans 18 amino acids. This CDR3 reads CAWSRGLAGLSSYNEQFF. The DNA of the CDR3 is TGTGCCTGGAGTAGGGGACTAGCGGGACTCAGCTCCTACAATGAGCAGTTCTTC.

V gene TRBV7-2 combines with J gene TRBJ1-1; possible D gene TRBD1, 5 bases. V lost 6 bases and J lost 1, with 27 bases in between. CDR3 size: 19 residues. Germline CDR1 and CDR2: SGHTA and FQGNSA. CDR3 in DNA: TGTGCCAGCAGGCGGGGAGAAGAGGGGAGGACCCAGAAGAACACTGAAGCTTTCTTT. Amino acids: CASRRGEEGRTQKNTEAFF.

The gene calls are TRBV20-1 and TRBJ2-7, with 7 bases fitting TRBD2. With V trimmed by 3 bases and J by 7 bases, 3 bases remained unmatched. The V gene's germline CDR1 is DFQATT and CDR2 SNEGSKA (reference sequence). This CDR3 has 11 amino acids. CDR3 residues: CSASLAEEQYF. For the CDR3, the DNA is TGCAGTGCTAGTCTAGCGGAAGAGCAGTACTTC.

The CDR3 region has the DNA TGTGCCAGCAGCAAATGGACAGCCTTTAATGAAAAACTGTTTTTT. Translated, it gives CASSKWTAFNEKLFF. V usage is TRBV5-6 and J usage is TRBJ1-4; TRBD1 might be the D (6 bases). Germline V gene lookup returns CDR1 SGHDT and CDR2 YYEEEE. The CDR3 spans 15 residues. With 4 bases removed from V and 4 bases from J, the gap between germline ends came to 14 bases.

This sequence joins TRBV14 and TRBJ1-1; no clear D. The CDR3 spans 13 residues. Germline assignment: CDR1 SGHDN and CDR2 FVKESK. Deletions cut 6 bases from V and 2 bases from J, with 10 bases between. The CDR3 loop is CASRLIDNTEAFF. DNA of the CDR3: TGTGCCAGCAGACTGATTGATAACACTGAAGCTTTCTTT.

This clone appeared a few times. This chain uses TRBV9 with TRBJ1-5; D ambiguous. Germline lookup yields CDR1 SGDLS and CDR2 YYNGEE. V was trimmed by 0 bases and J by 4 bases, leaving 5 bases between them. This CDR3 is 13 amino acids long. The CDR3 sequence is CASSVETNQPQHF. CDR3 DNA sequence: TGTGCCAGCAGCGTAGAAACTAATCAGCCCCAGCATTTT.

The rearrangement joins TRBV4-1 to TRBJ1-2; 8 bases map to TRBD1. CDR3 size: 13 residues. From germline, CDR1 is MGHRA and CDR2 YSYEKL. V trimming: 1 base; J trimming: 8 bases; junction bases outside the gene matches: 3. CDR3 in amino acids: CASSQGTGSGYTF. CDR3 DNA sequence: TGCGCCAGCAGCCAAGGGACAGGGAGCGGCTACACCTTC.

In its sample, this clone was seen a few times. This chain uses TRBV18 with TRBJ1-5; TRBD1 matches at 7 bases. The germline gives CDR1 KGHSH, CDR2 LQKENI. V lost 5 bases to trimming and J lost 6 bases; unmatched junction nucleotides: 10. The CDR3 runs to 15 residues. CDR3 coding DNA: TGTGCCAGCTCATCAGACAGGGCCCAGGGTCAGCCCCAGCATTTT. Translation gives CASSSDRAQGQPQHF.

V usage is TRBV18 and J usage is TRBJ2-1; D gene unclear. Trimming left V 3 bases short and J 3 bases short, with 9 bases between. CDR3 length: 14 residues. Germline loops: CDR1 KGHSH, CDR2 LQKENI. The CDR3 region has the DNA TGTGCCAGCTCACCTGGCGGCGACTACAATGAGCAGTTCTTC. This encodes CASSPGGDYNEQFF.

The chain has TRBV28 and TRBJ2-7; the match to TRBD1 covers 7 bases. Germline-derived CDR1 and CDR2 are MDHEN and SYDVKM. The J segment lost 3 bases and the V segment lost 5 bases, leaving 7 bases of the junction unmatched. The CDR3 has 14 amino acids. CDR3 bases: TGTGCCAGCAGTGAACTCGGGACAGTCTACGAGCAGTACTTC. Its translation is CASSELGTVYEQYF.

This clone showed up just a few times. The chain couples TRBV30 to TRBJ2-5; TRBD1 might be the D (5 bases). Germline CDR1 and CDR2: GTSNPN and SVGIG (reference sequence). The CDR3 totals 17 residues. V shed 0 bases and J shed 5 bases, with 22 bases lying between them. Here the CDR3 reads CAWSVRLGKGAGETQYF. Written as DNA, the CDR3 is TGTGCCTGGAGTGTACGATTGGGCAAAGGGGCTGGGGAGACCCAGTACTTC.